Below, 17 T cell receptor beta chains from the same sample are listed, as sequenced in a study of human T cells and chemical hapten exposure. As to time point: patch test 2, 6 weeks after DPC sensitization. Stated treatment: therapeutic diphenylcyclopropenone sensitization with weekly scalp DPC. In TCRdb, the RACE reads were re-called with MiXCR into one record per CDR3 protein. The sample yields 120,000 to 150,000 distinct CDR3 sequences, approximately 12% seen once. The material sequenced was whole blood, taken in connection with sensitization to the hapten diphenylcyclopropenone (DPC). The receptors here all came from a woman in her forties or fifties with alopecia areata. Some clones in this sample may be carry-over from other donors' samples.

This sequence joins TRBV29-1 and TRBJ1-1; tentative D call: TRBD1 (5 bases). The V gene lost 4 bases and the J gene lost 1 base, with 10 bases spanning the gap. Germline CDR1 and CDR2: SQVTM and ANQGSEA. This CDR3 spans 13 amino acids. The CDR3: CSVGDSANTEAFF. In DNA, the CDR3 is TGCAGCGTTGGTGACAGTGCGAACACTGAAGCTTTCTTT.

V gene TRBV9 combines with J gene TRBJ2-5; 9 bases agree with TRBD2. V shed 1 base and J 7 bases; nucleotides not matched to a gene: 8. The CDR3 length is 15 residues. Germline-derived CDR1 and CDR2 are SGDLS and YYNGEE. The CDR3 region has the DNA TGTGCCAGCAGCGTAAGCTCTAGCGGGATCGGGACCCAGTACTTC. Protein product: CASSVSSSGIGTQYF.

This clonotype has a count of ten or more. The genes are TRBV3-1 and TRBJ1-6; D is possibly TRBD1 (5 bases). CDR1 is LGHDT, CDR2 YNNKEL, per germline (reference sequence). Trimming took off 2 bases at V and 9 bases at J, with 14 bases between the two ends. CDR3 length equals 15 residues. CDR3 amino acids: CASSQTLMGGSPLHF. The CDR3 DNA reads TGTGCCAGCAGCCAAACTTTAATGGGGGGTTCACCCCTCCACTTT.

The genes are TRBV28 and TRBJ2-1; D may match TRBD1 or TRBD2 (5 bases each). Germline V CDR1 and CDR2: MDHEN, SYDVKM. There are 15 residues in the CDR3. Trimming stripped 7 bases from V and 6 bases from J, with 19 bases between. The CDR3 sequence is CASNGATLLINEQFF. In DNA form, the CDR3 reads TGTGCCAGCAACGGGGCCACCCTACTAATCAATGAGCAGTTCTTC.

This clonotype was counted ten times or more. V is TRBV7-9 and J is TRBJ1-1, with D possibly TRBD1 on 5 matching bases. The germline V and J ends were trimmed by 8 bases and 1 base, with 11 bases remaining between them. Germline V lookup: CDR1 SEHNR, CDR2 FQNEAQ (reference sequence). The CDR3 is 13 amino acids. The CDR3, as DNA: TGTGCCAGCTCCGACAGACCGAACACTGAAGCTTTCTTT. This gives the protein CASSDRPNTEAFF. Supplemented by reference TRBV7-9 and TRBJ1-1, the full variable domain reads DTGVSQNPRHKITKRGQNVTFRCDPISEHNRLYWYRQTLGQGPEFLTYFQNEAQLEKSRLLSDRFSAERPKGSFSTLEIQRTEQGDSAMYLCASSDRPNTEAFFGQGTRLTVV.

This clonotype was seen ten or more times. The chain uses TRBV9 and TRBJ2-7, with 7 bases aligning to TRBD2. The junction had 16 bases not matched to a gene; V was cut back by 0 bases and J by 1 base. The CDR3 contains 19 residues. CDR1 and CDR2 from the germline V gene are SGDLS and YYNGEE. This CDR3 reads CASSVARLAQYPRSYEQYF. In DNA form, the CDR3 reads TGTGCCAGCAGCGTAGCGCGACTAGCCCAGTACCCCCGGTCCTACGAGCAGTACTTC.

The table lists this clonotype with a few counts. This chain links TRBV20-1 with TRBJ2-3; 11 bases are a match to TRBD1. This CDR3 spans 14 amino acids. From germline, CDR1 is DFQATT and CDR2 SNEGSKA (reference sequence). V gave up 6 bases and J gave up 4 bases; unmatched junction bases: 6. The DNA of the CDR3 is TGCAGTGCCTCCGGACAGGGGGCGTCAGATACGCAGTATTTT. Its protein product is CSASGQGASDTQYF.

This clonotype was detected a few times. The chain employs TRBV11-2 and TRBJ1-2; D is ambiguous. Trimming cost V 0 bases and J 4 bases, with 3 bases left between them. Germline assignment: CDR1 SGHAT and CDR2 FQNNGV. The CDR3 totals 12 residues. DNA for the CDR3: TGTGCCAGCAGCTTAGAGGGCTATGGCTACACCTTC. Its protein product is CASSLEGYGYTF.

This clonotype was seen a single time. V and J are TRBV2 and TRBJ2-7, with 9 positions matching TRBD1. CDR3 length equals 14 residues. Trimming took 4 bases from V and 4 from J; bases not matched to a gene: 5. The germline CDR1 and CDR2 sequences are SNHLY and FYNNEI. CDR3 in DNA: TGTGCCAGCAGTGCCGGGACAGGGCGGTACGAGCAGTACTTC. Translation: CASSAGTGRYEQYF.

Here the CDR3 DNA reads TGTGCCAGCAGCCGCCGGGACAGGGCTCCCGGAAACACCATATATTTT. Its translation: CASSRRDRAPGNTIYF. This chain links TRBV7-8 with TRBJ1-3, with 9 bases lining up with TRBD1. Trimming cost V 5 bases and J 4 bases; bases outside gene matches: 9. The CDR3 sequence is 16 residues long. CDR1 is SGHVS and CDR2 is FQNEAQ in the germline V gene.

The CDR3 DNA reads as TGTGCCTGGAGTTTAGTAGAACTACGCGATGAGCAGTTCTTC. It yields the protein CAWSLVELRDEQFF. This chain joins TRBV30 and TRBJ2-1; D not certain. Trimming pared 2 bases from V and 8 bases from J, leaving 16 bases between. Germline V gene data show CDR1 as GTSNPN and CDR2 as SVGIG (reference sequence). The CDR3 is 14 residues long. The complete variable domain, with remaining parts taken from reference TRBV30 and TRBJ2-1, reads SQTIHQWPATLVQPVGSPLSLECTVEGTSNPNLYWYRQAAGRGLQLLFYSVGIGQISSEVPQNLSASRPQDRQFILSSKKLLLSDSGFYLCAWSLVELRDEQFFGPGTRLTVL.

This sequence joins TRBV18 and TRBJ2-7; TRBD1 agrees at 9 bases. Per germline, CDR1 KGHSH and CDR2 LQKENI. The CDR3 has 16 amino acids. V dropped 3 bases and J dropped 0; count of bases not matched to a gene: 6. The CDR3 reads CASSPAGTGISYEQYF. The CDR3 coding sequence is TGTGCCAGCTCACCCGCCGGGACAGGGATCTCCTACGAGCAGTACTTC.

A few counts support this clonotype. The chain joins TRBV29-1 to TRBJ1-2; 7 nucleotides match TRBD1. V lost 8 bases to trimming and J lost 5 bases; unmatched junction nucleotides: 11. Germline CDR1 SQVTM, CDR2 ANQGSEA. The length of the CDR3 is 13 residues. In nucleotides, the CDR3 is TGCAGCTCCCGGGACAGCTCAATTTATGGCTACACCTTC. Protein product: CSSRDSSIYGYTF.

A few counts support this clonotype. The V gene is TRBV7-6, the J gene TRBJ2-7, with D unclear. The V end lost 1 base, the J end lost 5 bases, and 18 bases lay between the germline ends. Germline V gene lookup returns CDR1 SGHVS and CDR2 FNYEAQ. The CDR3 is 16 amino acids. The CDR3 DNA follows: TGTGCCAGCAGCTTAGATAGTGCAGTGGTTCGGGACGAGCAGTACTTC. This gives the protein CASSLDSAVVRDEQYF.

This clonotype was seen a few times. The chain is built from TRBV21-1 and TRBJ2-4; the table's D call, TRBD1, has no DNA check behind it. TRBV21-1 represents a pseudogene. This CDR3 comprises 20 residues. The DNA for the CDR3 is TGTGCCAGCTGTTATCGCGGGGGTCTGAGGTTGGAGATTAGGATGGACATTCAGTACTTC. Its translation: CASCYRGGLRLEIRMDIQYF.

This clonotype was recorded many times. The gene calls are TRBV7-3 and TRBJ2-3; D gene unclear. CDR1 and CDR2 (germline): SGHTA, FQGTGA. The CDR3 consists of 17 residues. Trimming removed 0 bases at V and 7 bases at J, with 20 bases between. The CDR3 reads CASSLTGHLGRWNTQYF. The CDR3 DNA reads TGTGCCAGCAGCTTAACCGGTCATCTGGGCCGATGGAATACGCAGTATTTT.

This clonotype was seen at least ten times. The chain couples TRBV5-5 to TRBJ1-5, with 9 bases fitting TRBD1. This CDR3 contains 14 residues. Germline V CDR1 and CDR2: SGHKS, YYEKEE (reference sequence). V dropped 4 bases and J dropped 5; count of bases not matched to a gene: 4. The DNA of the CDR3 is TGTGCCAGCAGCCGGAGGACAGGGGATCAGCCCCAGCATTTT. Protein product: CASSRRTGDQPQHF.